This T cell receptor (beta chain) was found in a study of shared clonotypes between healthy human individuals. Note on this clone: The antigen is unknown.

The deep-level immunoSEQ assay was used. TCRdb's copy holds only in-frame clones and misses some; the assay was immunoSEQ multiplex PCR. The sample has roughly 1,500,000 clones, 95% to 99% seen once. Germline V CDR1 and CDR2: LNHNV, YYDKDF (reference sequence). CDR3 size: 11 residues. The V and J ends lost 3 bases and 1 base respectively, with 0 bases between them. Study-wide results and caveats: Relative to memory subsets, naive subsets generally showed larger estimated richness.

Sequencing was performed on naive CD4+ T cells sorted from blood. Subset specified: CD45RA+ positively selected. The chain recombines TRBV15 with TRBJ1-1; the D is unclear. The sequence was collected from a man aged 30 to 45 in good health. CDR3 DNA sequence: TGTGCCACCAGCAGGAACACTGAAGCTTTCTTT. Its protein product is CATSRNTEAFF.